This T cell receptor beta chain was sequenced during a study of radiotherapy plus CTLA-4 blockade in lung cancer. Turning to the study itself: In less than 20% of patients, objective responses were seen; roughly 28% had disease control.

V shed 1 base and J shed 6 bases, with 11 bases lying between them. CDR3 length equals 13 residues. CDR1 and CDR2 (germline): SGHRS, YFSETQ. Generated by immunoSEQ multiplex PCR, the TCRdb table keeps only in-frame clones and is missing some. Found here are about 39,000 clones, nearly 80% of them singletons; the top ten hold more than 20%. The study, taken as a whole, reports: Reported findings show early blood T cell clone dynamics, with interferon-beta, best predicted response. TCR clones of tumor origin grew in blood after radiotherapy plus ipilimumab.

Focal radiation with ipilimumab CTLA-4 blockade was given to patients with chemo-refractory metastatic non-small-cell lung cancer. Regarding this clone: Its antigen is not identified.

This TCR was recovered from a human donor with non-small cell lung cancer that progressed on radiotherapy plus ipilimumab. The genes are TRBV5-1 and TRBJ2-7; maybe TRBD1 (5 bases). The sample consisted of peripheral blood, taken from a patient treated with radiotherapy plus ipilimumab. Here the CDR3 DNA reads TGCGCCAGCAGCTTGTGGCAGGGCAGCGAGCAGTACTTC. Its translation is CASSLWQGSEQYF.